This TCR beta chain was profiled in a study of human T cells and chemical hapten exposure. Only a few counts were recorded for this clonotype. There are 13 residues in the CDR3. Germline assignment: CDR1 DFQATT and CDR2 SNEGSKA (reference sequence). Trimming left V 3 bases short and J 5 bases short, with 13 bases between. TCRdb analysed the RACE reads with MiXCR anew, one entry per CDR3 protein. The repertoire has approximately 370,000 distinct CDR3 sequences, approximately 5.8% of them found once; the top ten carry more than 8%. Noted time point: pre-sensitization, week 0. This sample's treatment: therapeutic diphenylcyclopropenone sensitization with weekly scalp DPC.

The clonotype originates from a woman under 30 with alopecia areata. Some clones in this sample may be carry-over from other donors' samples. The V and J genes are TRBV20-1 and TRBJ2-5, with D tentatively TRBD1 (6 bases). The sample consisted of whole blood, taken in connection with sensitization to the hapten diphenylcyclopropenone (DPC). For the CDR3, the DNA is TGCAGTGCTAGTTCACAGGGTTACGAGACCCAGTACTTC. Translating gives CSASSQGYETQYF.